Sequencing of this T cell receptor beta chain was carried out in a study of human T cells and chemical hapten exposure. Study summary: Each patient's scalp received weekly diphenylcyclopropenone throughout the approximately 25-week study.

As to this clonotype: No antigen is known for it.

As to time point: patch test 1, 2 weeks after DPC sensitization. The sample's treatment: therapeutic diphenylcyclopropenone sensitization with weekly scalp DPC. The study enrolled 18 to 70-year-old alopecia patients suitable for DPC. Between the trimmed V and J ends, which lost 4 bases and 5 bases, there was a span of 22 bases. The germline gives CDR1 SGHRS, CDR2 YFSETQ. The CDR3 length is 17 residues. For the library, individual cDNA molecules each received unique molecular identifiers. Using its own MiXCR run on the RACE reads, TCRdb lists one record per CDR3 protein. Of under 150,000 distinct CDR3 sequences listed, over 10% are singletons. Whole-study findings and limits: There was no change with DPC sensitization in TCRs above 1 in 1000 frequency.

This TCR was recovered from a woman between 50 and 59 years old with alopecia areata. Some clones in this sample may be carry-over from other donors' samples. The specimen was whole blood, collected in connection with sensitization to the hapten diphenylcyclopropenone (DPC). The V call is TRBV5-1, the J call TRBJ2-1; D may correspond to TRBD1 or TRBD2 (5 bases each). The CDR3 nucleotides are TGCGCCAGCAGCCCGGGGCGAGGGTATAGCGACCACAATGAGCAGTTCTTC. It specifies CASSPGRGYSDHNEQFF.